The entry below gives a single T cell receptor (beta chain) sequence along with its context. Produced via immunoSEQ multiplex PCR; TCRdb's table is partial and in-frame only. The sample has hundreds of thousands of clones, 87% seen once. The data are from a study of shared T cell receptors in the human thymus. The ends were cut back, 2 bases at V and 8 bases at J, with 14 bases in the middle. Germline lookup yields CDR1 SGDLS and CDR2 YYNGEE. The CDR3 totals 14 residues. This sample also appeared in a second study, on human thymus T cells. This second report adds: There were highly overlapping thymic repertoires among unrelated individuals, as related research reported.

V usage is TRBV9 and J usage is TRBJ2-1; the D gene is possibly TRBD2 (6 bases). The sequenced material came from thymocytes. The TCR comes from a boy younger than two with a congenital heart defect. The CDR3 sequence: CASSVGGALDEQFF. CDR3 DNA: TGTGCCAGCAGCGTCGGAGGGGCATTGGATGAGCAGTTCTTC.